These 28 T cell receptor beta chains were all obtained from the same sample, sequenced in a study of cytomegalovirus exposure and HLA in healthy donors. The PCR had 60 Vbeta and 13 Jbeta primers. Some clones are missing from TCRdb's copy, which holds only in-frame ones; the method was immunoSEQ multiplex PCR. The profile shows around 180,000 clones, around 80% of them singletons. Sequencing was performed on PBMCs. These receptors were taken from a boy aged 2 to 10 in good health and CMV-seronegative.

This clone was seen more than once but under ten times. The chain combines TRBV7-2 with TRBJ2-5; 7 bases line up with TRBD1. Near its end, the DNA agrees better with TRBJ2-7, so the J call may be wrong. This CDR3 has 17 residues. The germline gives CDR1 SGHTA, CDR2 FQGNSA. CDR3 coding DNA: TGTGCCAGCAGCTTAGGTAAAACAGGGGCGGGCCCCTTCGAGCAGTACTTC. This encodes CASSLGKTGAGPFEQYF.

The V gene is TRBV5-1, the J gene TRBJ1-1; weak D call: TRBD1 (5 bases). With 0 bases removed from V and 5 bases from J, the gap between germline ends came to 14 bases. Per germline, CDR1 SGHRS and CDR2 YFSETQ. There are 15 residues in the CDR3. The CDR3 is CASSLDQVQATEAFF. CDR3 DNA: TGCGCCAGCAGCTTGGACCAGGTACAGGCGACTGAAGCTTTCTTT.

The genes are TRBV7-9 and TRBJ1-1; D is ambiguous. CDR1 is SEHNR, CDR2 FQNEAQ, per germline (reference sequence). The CDR3 has 14 amino acids. V lost 7 bases and J 5 bases, leaving 17 bases between the germline ends. CDR3 in DNA: TGTGCCAGCAACTTGCCTCCGCCGGGTACTGAAGCTTTCTTT. It codes for CASNLPPPGTEAFF.

The chain is built from TRBV18 and TRBJ1-3, with D possibly TRBD1 on 6 matching bases. The V end was cut by 6 bases, the J end by 0 bases, with 15 bases between. This CDR3 has 16 amino acids. Germline loops: CDR1 KGHSH, CDR2 LQKENI. The CDR3 nucleotides are TGTGCCAGCTCCCCGACGAGGGGGATCTCTGGAAACACCATATATTTT. The encoded protein is CASSPTRGISGNTIYF. Combining the CDR3 with reference TRBV18 and TRBJ1-3 gives the whole variable domain NAGVMQNPRHLVRRRGQEARLRCSPMKGHSHVYWYRQLPEEGLKFMVYLQKENIIDESGMPKERFSAEFPKEGPSILRIQQVVRGDSAAYFCASSPTRGISGNTIYFGEGSWLTVV.

The chain has TRBV6-5 and TRBJ1-6, with D unresolved. Germline CDR1 and CDR2: MNHEY and SVGAGI. With 4 bases removed from V and 4 bases from J, the gap between germline ends came to 8 bases. The CDR3 totals 14 residues. This chain's CDR3 is CASSLSGYNSPLHF. CDR3 DNA: TGTGCCAGCAGTTTGTCGGGTTATAATTCACCCCTCCACTTT.

This chain links TRBV10-1 with TRBJ2-3, with 9 nucleotides matching TRBD2. This CDR3 is 21 amino acids long. Looked up from germline, CDR1 is WNHNN and CDR2 is SYGVQD (reference sequence). V lost 2 bases, J lost 0 bases, and 18 bases stayed unmatched. The CDR3: CASSEGLGPAGGDTSTDTQYF. CDR3 bases: TGCGCCAGCAGTGAGGGACTGGGTCCAGCGGGGGGAGATACTAGCACAGATACGCAGTATTTT.

The V call is TRBV4-2, the J call TRBJ1-5; 7 bases agree with TRBD1. CDR3 length: 13 residues. CDR1 and CDR2 from the germline V gene are LGHNA and YNFKEQ. V was clipped by 0 bases and J by 11 bases; unmatched bases: 4. CDR3 sequence: CASSQDFGQAQHF. CDR3 bases: TGTGCCAGCAGCCAAGATTTCGGACAGGCCCAGCATTTT.

This clone was seen only a few times. The genes are TRBV11-2 and TRBJ1-1; TRBD1 might be the D (6 bases). The CDR3 has 13 amino acids. Germline assignment: CDR1 SGHAT and CDR2 FQNNGV. Trimming shortened V by 1 base and J by 8 bases, and 11 bases separated the two germline ends. The CDR3 is CASSLGTTGEAFF. DNA for the CDR3: TGTGCCAGCAGCTTAGGCACGACAGGAGAAGCTTTCTTT.

The chain has TRBV19 and TRBJ1-4, with 8 nucleotides matching TRBD1. CDR3 length: 16 residues. Germline assignment: CDR1 LNHDA and CDR2 SQIVND (reference sequence). V shed 5 bases and J 8 bases; nucleotides not matched to a gene: 13. CDR3 nucleotide sequence: TGTGCCAGTAGTCGCTCCACCGGGACAGGAGACGAAAAACTGTTTTTT. This gives the protein CASSRSTGTGDEKLFF.

The chain has TRBV19 and TRBJ1-2, with D hard to call. In germline, CDR1 is LNHDA, CDR2 SQIVND (reference sequence). The CDR3 is 14 residues long. Trimming took off 7 bases at V and 4 bases at J, with 16 bases between the two ends. The CDR3 here is CASTNLETVYGYTF. DNA for the CDR3: TGTGCCAGTACCAACCTGGAAACAGTCTATGGCTACACCTTC.

The table lists this clone with a few counts. The chain has TRBV12-5 and TRBJ1-4; D is unresolved. CDR3 length: 13 amino acids. In germline, CDR1 is LGHNT, CDR2 FRNRAP. V was clipped by 7 bases and J by 8 bases, with 14 bases between them. For the CDR3, the DNA is TGTGCTAGTGCCCCGGAGGGTCGGGAAAAACTGTTTTTT. This encodes CASAPEGREKLFF.

This chain connects TRBV6-6 to TRBJ1-2; D may be TRBD1 (6 bases). In germline, CDR1 is MNHNY, CDR2 SVGAGI (reference sequence). This CDR3 contains 15 residues. V dropped 4 bases and J dropped 7 bases, with 19 bases sitting between them. CDR3 DNA sequence: TGTGCCAGCAGTTTTCGGGAGGTGGCGGGGGCTGGCTACACCTTC. This gives the protein CASSFREVAGAGYTF.

V is TRBV6-5 and J is TRBJ1-1; 7 nucleotides align to TRBD1. The junction had 5 bases not matched to a gene; V was cut back by 6 bases and J by 4 bases. The CDR3 covers 13 residues. CDR1 is MNHEY, CDR2 SVGAGI, per germline. As DNA, the CDR3 is TGTGCCAGCAGGGTCAACAGGGGCACTGAAGCTTTCTTT. Its protein product is CASRVNRGTEAFF.

The rearrangement joins TRBV15 to TRBJ1-6, with TRBD1 identical over 7 bases. CDR1 and CDR2 (germline): LNHNV, YYDKDF (reference sequence). The CDR3 is 14 residues long. The junction had 6 bases not matched to a gene; V was cut back by 3 bases and J by 10 bases. The CDR3 DNA reads as TGTGCCACCAGCAGTAGGACAGGACGGTCACCCCTCCACTTT. It specifies CATSSRTGRSPLHF. Complete variable domain (other parts from reference TRBV15 and TRBJ1-6): DAMVIQNPRYQVTQFGKPVTLSCSQTLNHNVMYWYQQKSSQAPKLLFHYYDKDFNNEADTPDNFQSRRPNTSFCFLDIRSPGLGDTAMYLCATSSRTGRSPLHFGNGTRLTVT.

The CDR3 reads CASGVPQGLNQPQHF. In DNA, the CDR3 is TGCGCCAGTGGGGTACCTCAGGGCCTTAATCAGCCCCAGCATTTT. The chain has TRBV10-2 and TRBJ1-5, with a tentative D call TRBD1 (5 bases). Trimming cost V 9 bases and J 4 bases, with 19 bases left between them. The CDR3 sequence is 15 residues long. Germline V lookup: CDR1 WSHSY, CDR2 SAAADI.

The CDR3 coding sequence is TGCGCCAGCAGCCAAGAACGGTCCATTGGAGACGGCTACACCTTC. It is translated as CASSQERSIGDGYTF. V gene TRBV4-3 combines with J gene TRBJ1-2, with D unclear. Germline V gene data show CDR1 as LGHNA and CDR2 as YSLEER. With 0 bases removed from V and 8 bases from J, the gap between germline ends came to 16 bases. This CDR3 has 15 residues.

This CDR3 reads CASSNRTGGTDTQYF. The DNA for the CDR3 is TGCGCCAGCAGCAACCGGACTGGAGGCACAGATACGCAGTATTTT. The chain uses TRBV5-1 and TRBJ2-3, with D perhaps matching TRBD2 (5 bases). The CDR3 spans 15 residues. Germline CDR1 and CDR2: SGHRS and YFSETQ. Trimming pared 4 bases from V and 1 base from J, leaving 13 bases between.

V and J are TRBV6-5 and TRBJ2-7; TRBD1 might be the D (6 bases). The CDR3 has 16 residues. Germline CDR1 is MNHEY and CDR2 is SVGAGI. V was shortened by 1 base and J by 4 bases, with 17 bases between the two germline ends. CDR3 amino acids: CASSYLKLGHTYEQYF. The CDR3 nucleotides are TGTGCCAGCAGTTACTTGAAACTGGGACACACATACGAGCAGTACTTC.

The genes are TRBV6-1 and TRBJ2-7, with 9 bases that match TRBD1. V was pared by 4 bases and J by 0 bases, with 10 bases of the junction left unmatched. Germline CDR1 and CDR2: MNHNS and SASEGT. The CDR3 loop spans 17 amino acids. The CDR3 protein is CASSALSGTGNSYEQYF. Here the CDR3 DNA reads TGTGCCAGCAGTGCCCTGAGCGGGACAGGGAACTCCTACGAGCAGTACTTC.

The count of this clone is one. The J gene is TRBJ1-4, the V gene TRBV5-6; 8 nucleotides agree with TRBD1. The CDR3 sequence is 15 residues long. Germline CDR1 SGHDT, CDR2 YYEEEE. V dropped 4 bases and J dropped 0; count of bases not matched to a gene: 2. CDR3 in amino acids: CASSGQGTTNEKLFF. The CDR3 coding sequence is TGTGCCAGCAGCGGACAGGGTACAACTAATGAAAAACTGTTTTTT.

The chain combines TRBV6-5 with TRBJ2-7, with a weak D call TRBD1 (5 bases). V lost 0 bases and J lost 5, with 11 bases in between. The CDR3 is 14 amino acids. Germline CDR1 is MNHEY and CDR2 is SVGAGI. The CDR3 reads CASSYSTREDEQYF. CDR3 in DNA: TGTGCCAGCAGTTACTCGACCAGGGAAGACGAGCAGTACTTC.

In its sample, this clone was seen once. The identical CDR3 is also encoded by other nucleotide sequences in the sample. The chain combines TRBV5-6 with TRBJ2-7, with 9 bases matching TRBD1. Germline CDR1 SGHDT, CDR2 YYEEEE. The junction had 6 bases not matched to a gene; V was cut back by 1 base and J by 4 bases. CDR3 size: 15 residues. In nucleotides, the CDR3 is TGTGCCAGCAGCTTGCCGGGACAGGGTTCATACGAGCAGTACTTC. Amino acid sequence: CASSLPGQGSYEQYF.

This clone has more than one count but fewer than ten. This CDR3 reads CASSFVGQSQPQHF. The CDR3 bases are TGTGCCAGCAGTTTCGTGGGGCAAAGTCAGCCCCAGCATTTT. The chain couples TRBV28 to TRBJ1-5; possibly TRBD1 for D (5 bases). CDR3 size: 14 residues. Germline V gene lookup returns CDR1 MDHEN and CDR2 SYDVKM. The V end was cut by 3 bases, the J end by 6 bases, with 12 bases between.

This chain joins TRBV4-2 and TRBJ2-5; 7 bases are shared with TRBD2. The CDR3 has 14 amino acids. The trim removed 3 bases at V and 3 bases at J, leaving 4 bases unmatched. The germline gives CDR1 LGHNA, CDR2 YNFKEQ. The CDR3 spells CASSQSGAEETQYF. In DNA form, the CDR3 reads TGTGCCAGCAGCCAGAGCGGGGCCGAAGAGACCCAGTACTTC.

This clone has a handful of counts. The gene calls are TRBV23-1 and TRBJ1-5; TRBD1 might be the D (6 bases). TRBV23-1 qualifies as an ORF whose function is uncertain. V lost 2 bases and J lost 2, with 13 bases in between. The CDR3 length is 16 residues. The CDR3 spells CASSQQGPSGNQPQHF. The CDR3, as DNA: TGCGCCAGCAGTCAACAGGGGCCGTCTGGCAATCAGCCCCAGCATTTT.

The chain recombines TRBV27 with TRBJ2-3; 10 nucleotides match TRBD2. Germline values: CDR1 MNHEY, CDR2 SMNVEV (reference sequence). The CDR3 is 14 residues long. Germline trimming cut 6 bases from V and 8 bases from J; bases unmatched to any gene: 8. CDR3 residues: CASSHGTSAGTQYF. The DNA of the CDR3 is TGTGCCAGCAGCCATGGGACTAGCGCGGGTACGCAGTATTTT.

The chain has TRBV11-3 and TRBJ2-5, with unresolved D. The end of the DNA is better explained by TRBJ2-7, so the J call may be wrong. The CDR3 runs to 13 residues. Germline V CDR1 and CDR2: SGHNT, YENEEA. This chain's CDR3 is CASSLSPSYEQYF. CDR3 nucleotides: TGTGCCAGCAGCTTATCCCCATCGTACGAGCAGTACTTC.

The CDR3 protein is CASSFTGLAEETQYF. The CDR3 DNA sequence: TGTGCCAGCAGTTTTACAGGGCTAGCGGAAGAGACCCAGTACTTC. V is TRBV27 and J is TRBJ2-5; D is perhaps TRBD2 (7 bases). Looked up from germline, CDR1 is MNHEY and CDR2 is SMNVEV (reference sequence). With 3 bases removed from V and 3 bases from J, the gap between germline ends came to 14 bases. The CDR3 has 15 amino acids.